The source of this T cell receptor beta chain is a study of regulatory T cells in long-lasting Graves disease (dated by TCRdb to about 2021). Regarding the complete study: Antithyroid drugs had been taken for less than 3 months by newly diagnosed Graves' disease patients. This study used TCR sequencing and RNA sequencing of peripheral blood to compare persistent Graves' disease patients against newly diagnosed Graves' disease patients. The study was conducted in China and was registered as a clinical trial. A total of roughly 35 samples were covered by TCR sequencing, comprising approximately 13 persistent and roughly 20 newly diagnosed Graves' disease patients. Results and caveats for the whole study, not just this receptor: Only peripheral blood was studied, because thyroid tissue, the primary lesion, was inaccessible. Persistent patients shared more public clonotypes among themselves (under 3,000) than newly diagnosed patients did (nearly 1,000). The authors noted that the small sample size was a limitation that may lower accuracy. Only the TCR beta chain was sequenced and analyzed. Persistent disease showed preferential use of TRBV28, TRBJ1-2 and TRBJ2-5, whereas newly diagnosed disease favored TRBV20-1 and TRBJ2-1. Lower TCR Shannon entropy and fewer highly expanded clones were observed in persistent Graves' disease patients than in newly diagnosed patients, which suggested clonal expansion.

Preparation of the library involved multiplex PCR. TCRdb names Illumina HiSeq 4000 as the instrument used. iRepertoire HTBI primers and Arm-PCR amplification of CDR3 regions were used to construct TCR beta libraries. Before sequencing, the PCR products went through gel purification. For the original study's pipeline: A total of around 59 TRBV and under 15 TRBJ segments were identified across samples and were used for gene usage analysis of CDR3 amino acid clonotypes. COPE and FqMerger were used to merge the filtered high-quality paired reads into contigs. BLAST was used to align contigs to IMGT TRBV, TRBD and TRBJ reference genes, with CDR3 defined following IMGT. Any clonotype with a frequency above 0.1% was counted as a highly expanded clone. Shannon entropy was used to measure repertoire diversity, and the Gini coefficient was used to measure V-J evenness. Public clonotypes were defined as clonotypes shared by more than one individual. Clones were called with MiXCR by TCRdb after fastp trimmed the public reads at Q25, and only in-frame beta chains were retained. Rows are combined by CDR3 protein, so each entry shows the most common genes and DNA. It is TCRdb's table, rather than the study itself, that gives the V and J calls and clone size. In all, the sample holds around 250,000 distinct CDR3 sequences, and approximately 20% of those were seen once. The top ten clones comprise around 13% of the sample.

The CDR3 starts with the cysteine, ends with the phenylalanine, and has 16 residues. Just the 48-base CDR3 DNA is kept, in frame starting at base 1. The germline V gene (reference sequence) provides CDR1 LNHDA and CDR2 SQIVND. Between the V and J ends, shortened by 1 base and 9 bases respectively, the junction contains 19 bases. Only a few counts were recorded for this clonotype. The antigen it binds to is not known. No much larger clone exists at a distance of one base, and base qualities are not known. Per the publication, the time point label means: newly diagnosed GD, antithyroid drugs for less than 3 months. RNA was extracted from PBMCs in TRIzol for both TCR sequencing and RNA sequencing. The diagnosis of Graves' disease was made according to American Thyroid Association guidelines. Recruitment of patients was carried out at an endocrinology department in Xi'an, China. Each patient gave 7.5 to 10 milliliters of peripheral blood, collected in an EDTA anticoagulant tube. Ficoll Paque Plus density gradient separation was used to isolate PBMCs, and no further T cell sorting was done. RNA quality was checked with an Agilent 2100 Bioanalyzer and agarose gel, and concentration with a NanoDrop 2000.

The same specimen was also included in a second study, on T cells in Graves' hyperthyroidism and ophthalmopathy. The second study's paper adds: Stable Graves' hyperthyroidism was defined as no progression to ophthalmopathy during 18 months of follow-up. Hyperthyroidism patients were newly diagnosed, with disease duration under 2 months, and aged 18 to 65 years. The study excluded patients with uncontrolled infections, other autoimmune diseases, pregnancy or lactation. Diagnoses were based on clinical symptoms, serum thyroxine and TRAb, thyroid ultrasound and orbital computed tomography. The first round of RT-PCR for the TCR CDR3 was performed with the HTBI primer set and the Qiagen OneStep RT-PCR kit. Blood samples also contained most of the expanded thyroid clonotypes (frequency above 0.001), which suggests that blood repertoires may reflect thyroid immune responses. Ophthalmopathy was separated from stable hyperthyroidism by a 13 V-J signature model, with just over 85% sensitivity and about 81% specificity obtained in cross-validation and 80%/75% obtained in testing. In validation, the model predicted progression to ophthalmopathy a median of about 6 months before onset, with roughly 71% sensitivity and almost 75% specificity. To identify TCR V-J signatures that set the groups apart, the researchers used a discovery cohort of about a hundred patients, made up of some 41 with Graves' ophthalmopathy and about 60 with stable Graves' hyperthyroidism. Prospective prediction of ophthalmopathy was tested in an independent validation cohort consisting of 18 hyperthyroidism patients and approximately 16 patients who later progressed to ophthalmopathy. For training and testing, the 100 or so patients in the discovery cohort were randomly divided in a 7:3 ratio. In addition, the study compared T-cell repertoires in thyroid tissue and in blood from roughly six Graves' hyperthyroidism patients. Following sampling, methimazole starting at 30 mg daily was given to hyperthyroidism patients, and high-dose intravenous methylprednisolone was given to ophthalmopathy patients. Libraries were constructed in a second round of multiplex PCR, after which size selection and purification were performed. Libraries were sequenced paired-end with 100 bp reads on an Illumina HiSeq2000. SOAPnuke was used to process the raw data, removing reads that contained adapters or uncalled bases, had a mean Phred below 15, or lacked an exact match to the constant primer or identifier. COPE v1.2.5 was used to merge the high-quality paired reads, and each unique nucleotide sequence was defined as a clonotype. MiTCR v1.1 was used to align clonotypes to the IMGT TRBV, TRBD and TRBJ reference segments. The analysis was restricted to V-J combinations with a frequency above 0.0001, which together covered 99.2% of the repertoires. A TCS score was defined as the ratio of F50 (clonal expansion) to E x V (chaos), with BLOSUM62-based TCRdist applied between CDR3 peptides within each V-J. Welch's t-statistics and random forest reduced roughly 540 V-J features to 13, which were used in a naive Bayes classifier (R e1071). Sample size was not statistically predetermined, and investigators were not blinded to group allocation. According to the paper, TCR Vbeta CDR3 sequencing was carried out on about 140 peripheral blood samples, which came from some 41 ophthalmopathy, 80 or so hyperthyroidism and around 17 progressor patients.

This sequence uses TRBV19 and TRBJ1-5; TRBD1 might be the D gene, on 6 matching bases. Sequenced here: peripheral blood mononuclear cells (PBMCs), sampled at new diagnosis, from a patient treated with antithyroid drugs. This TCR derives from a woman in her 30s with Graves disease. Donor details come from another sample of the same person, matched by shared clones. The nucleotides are TGTGCCAGTAGTATAGCAGTCCGCAGGGGTGGAACGCCCCAGCATTTT. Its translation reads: CASSIAVRRGGTPQHF.